Shown below are 5 T cell receptor beta chains from a single sample sequenced in a study of tumor-infiltrating lymphocytes in primary liver carcinoma. Constant-region priming of about 0.5 ug total RNA yielded TCR beta cDNA. ARM-PCR was slightly modified, and three nested multiplex PCR rounds with it gave rise to the TCR beta libraries. Investigators reported that the first two PCR rounds, at 10 cycles each, used TRBV1-TRBV30 forward primers with a C-beta reverse primer. TCRdb reprocessed the multiplex PCR reads with MiXCR, giving one entry per CDR3 protein. This sample has fewer than 50,000 distinct CDR3 sequences, with roughly 77% found just once. DNA and RNA were both co-extracted from about 19-30 mg of bulk tissue that had not been sorted. Sequenced sample: tumor-adjacent normal liver tissue. These receptors originate from a woman between 25 and 40 years old with primary liver carcinoma and hepatitis B virus infection.

This clonotype was observed a single time. This chain links TRBV20-1 with TRBJ1-5; D ambiguous. The ends were cut back, 4 bases at V and 2 bases at J, with 15 bases in the middle. The germline V gene encodes CDR1 DFQATT and CDR2 SNEGSKA (reference sequence). The CDR3 spans 15 residues. The CDR3 loop reads CSATPARFGNQPQHF. Here the CDR3 DNA reads TGCAGTGCTACCCCGGCGCGGTTCGGCAATCAGCCCCAGCATTTT.

This clonotype was recorded once. One end of the junction varies from germline; a read error may be responsible. This chain connects TRBV13 to TRBJ2-7, with no clear D. Germline assignment: CDR1 PRHDT and CDR2 FYEKMQ (reference sequence). The CDR3 runs 13 residues. The CDR3 is CASSPLGAYEQYF. In DNA, the CDR3 is TGTGCTAGCAGCCCCCTCGGCGCCTACGAGCAGTACTTC.

This clonotype is categorized as medium-sized (0.01 to 0.1%). The rearrangement links TRBV5-6 to TRBJ1-4; D not resolved. V was trimmed by 0 bases and J by 7 bases, leaving 10 bases between them. Germline values: CDR1 SGHDT, CDR2 YYEEEE. The CDR3 has 14 amino acids. The CDR3 spells CASSLAWLSEKLFF. In nucleotides, the CDR3 is TGTGCCAGCAGCTTGGCTTGGCTGAGTGAAAAACTGTTTTTT. Combining the CDR3 with reference TRBV5-6 and TRBJ1-4 gives the whole variable domain DAGVTQSPTHLIKTRGQQVTLRCSPKSGHDTVSWYQQALGQGPQFIFQYYEEEERQRGNFPDRFSGHQFPNYSSELNVNALLLGDSALYLCASSLAWLSEKLFFGSGTQLSVL.

Turning to this clonotype: A read error may account for a junction end that differs from germline. The rearrangement uses TRBV29-1 and TRBJ2-7; 7 nucleotides align to TRBD1. Germline lookup yields CDR1 SQVTM and CDR2 ANQGSEA. The CDR3 runs to 13 residues. The CDR3: CSAEGTVSYEQYF. The CDR3, as DNA: TGCAGCGCTGAAGGGACAGTCTCATACGAGCAGTACTTC.

A single count supports this clonotype. Mismatch with germline at one junction end may stem from a read error. This chain uses TRBV4-2 with TRBJ2-1, with 13 bases fitting TRBD2. CDR1 LGHNA and CDR2 YNFKEQ come from the germline V gene. The CDR3 length is 15 residues. The CDR3 sequence is CASSLGTSGTNEQFF. The CDR3 DNA reads as TGCGCCAGCAGCCTCGGGACTAGCGGGACCAATGAGCAATTCTTC.